This T cell receptor beta chain originates from a study of shared clonotypes between healthy human individuals. Study-level results: Rarefaction revealed incomplete sorted-subset sequencing despite large depth. Researchers sampled blood only, noting tissue repertoires likely differ.

Adult Caucasians living in Nashville, Tennessee made up all of the donors. As concerns this clone: Its specificity is not known.

Germline loops: CDR1 SGHTA, CDR2 FQGNSA. The CDR3 consists of 11 residues. The V gene lost 4 bases and the J gene lost 12 bases, with 12 bases spanning the gap. The table came from immunoSEQ multiplex PCR; TCRdb's copy has only in-frame clones and leaves some out. The sample lists roughly 2.6 million clones; roughly 92% were seen once. V is TRBV7-2 and J is TRBJ2-5; the D gene is possibly TRBD1 (6 bases). Material: naive CD4+ T cells sorted from blood. Subset meaning: CD45RA+ positively selected. This receptor was identified in a young man in good health. The CDR3 loop is CASSSTGGKYF. For the CDR3, the DNA is TGTGCCAGCAGCTCGACAGGAGGCAAGTACTTC.